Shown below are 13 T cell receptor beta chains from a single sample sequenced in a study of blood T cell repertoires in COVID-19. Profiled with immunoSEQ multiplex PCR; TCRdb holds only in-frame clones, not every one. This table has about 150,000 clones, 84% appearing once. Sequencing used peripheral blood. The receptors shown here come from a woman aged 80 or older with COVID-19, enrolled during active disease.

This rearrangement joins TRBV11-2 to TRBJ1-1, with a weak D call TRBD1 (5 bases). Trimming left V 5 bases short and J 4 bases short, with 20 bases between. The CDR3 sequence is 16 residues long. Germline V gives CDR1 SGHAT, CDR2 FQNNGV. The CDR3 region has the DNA TGTGCCAGCAGCGCGCCTTGGGGAGGGGAGATCACTGAAGCTTTCTTT. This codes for CASSAPWGGEITEAFF.

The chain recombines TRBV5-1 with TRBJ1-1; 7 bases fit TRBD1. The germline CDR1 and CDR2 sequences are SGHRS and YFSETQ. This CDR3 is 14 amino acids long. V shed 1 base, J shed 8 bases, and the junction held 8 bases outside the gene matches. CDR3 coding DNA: TGCGCCAGCAGCTTGATGGACAGGTTGGGGGAAGCTTTCTTT. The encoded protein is CASSLMDRLGEAFF.

In nucleotides, the CDR3 is TGTGCCAGCAGCGTTGGACAGGGGGGGGCAGATACGCAGTATTTT. Its protein product is CASSVGQGGADTQYF. This rearrangement joins TRBV2 to TRBJ2-3, with 10 bases matching TRBD1. The CDR3 extends over 15 amino acids. Germline trimming cut 6 bases from V and 4 bases from J; bases unmatched to any gene: 7. The germline V gene has CDR1 SNHLY and CDR2 FYNNEI.

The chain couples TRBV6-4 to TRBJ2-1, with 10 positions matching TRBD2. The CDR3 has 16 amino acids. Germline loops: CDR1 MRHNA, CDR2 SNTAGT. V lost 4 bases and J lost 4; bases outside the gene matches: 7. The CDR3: CASSAEELAGYNEQFF. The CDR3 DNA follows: TGTGCCAGCAGTGCAGAAGAACTAGCGGGGTACAATGAGCAGTTCTTC.

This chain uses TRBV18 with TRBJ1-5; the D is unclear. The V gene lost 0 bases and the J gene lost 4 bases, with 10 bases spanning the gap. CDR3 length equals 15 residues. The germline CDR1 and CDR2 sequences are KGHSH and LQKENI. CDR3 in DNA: TGTGCCAGCTCACCACCGGACGGGGATAATCAGCCCCAGCATTTT. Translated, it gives CASSPPDGDNQPQHF.

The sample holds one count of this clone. This CDR3 reads CAISDRATGELFF. CDR3 bases: TGTGCCATCAGCGACAGGGCCACCGGGGAGCTGTTTTTT. The rearrangement links TRBV10-3 to TRBJ2-2; 7 bases agree with TRBD1. V lost 6 bases and J lost 4; bases outside the gene matches: 2. The germline V gene encodes CDR1 ENHRY and CDR2 SYGVKD. The CDR3 consists of 13 residues.

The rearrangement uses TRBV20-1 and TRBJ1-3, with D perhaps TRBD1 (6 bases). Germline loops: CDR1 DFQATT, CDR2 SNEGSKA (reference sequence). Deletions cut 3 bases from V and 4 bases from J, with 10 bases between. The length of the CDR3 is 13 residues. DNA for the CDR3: TGCAGTGCTAGTACAGGGTACGGAAACACCATATATTTT. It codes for CSASTGYGNTIYF.

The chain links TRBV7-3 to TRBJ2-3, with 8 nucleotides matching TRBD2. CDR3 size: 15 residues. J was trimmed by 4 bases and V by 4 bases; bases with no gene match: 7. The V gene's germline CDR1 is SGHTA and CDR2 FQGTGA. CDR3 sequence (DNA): TGTGCCAGCAGCTCCCCGGGACTAGGTGCAGATACGCAGTATTTT. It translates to CASSSPGLGADTQYF.

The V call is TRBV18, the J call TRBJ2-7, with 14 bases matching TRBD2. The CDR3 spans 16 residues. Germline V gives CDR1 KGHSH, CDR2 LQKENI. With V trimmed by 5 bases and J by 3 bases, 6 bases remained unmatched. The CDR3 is CASSTGTSGGYYEQYF. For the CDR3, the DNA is TGTGCCAGCTCAACGGGGACTAGCGGGGGCTACTACGAGCAGTACTTC.

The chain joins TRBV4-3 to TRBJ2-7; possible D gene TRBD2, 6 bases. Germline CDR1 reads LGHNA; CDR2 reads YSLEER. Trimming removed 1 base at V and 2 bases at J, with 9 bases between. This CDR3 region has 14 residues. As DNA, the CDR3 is TGCGCCAGCAGCCAAGGGGGAGGTACCTACGAGCAGTACTTC. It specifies CASSQGGGTYEQYF.

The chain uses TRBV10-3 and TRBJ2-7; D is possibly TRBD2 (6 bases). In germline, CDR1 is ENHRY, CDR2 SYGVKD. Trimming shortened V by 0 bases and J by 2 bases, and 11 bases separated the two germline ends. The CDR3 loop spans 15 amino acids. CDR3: CAISESRGGAYEQYF. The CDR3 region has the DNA TGTGCCATCAGTGAGTCGAGGGGCGGGGCCTACGAGCAGTACTTC.

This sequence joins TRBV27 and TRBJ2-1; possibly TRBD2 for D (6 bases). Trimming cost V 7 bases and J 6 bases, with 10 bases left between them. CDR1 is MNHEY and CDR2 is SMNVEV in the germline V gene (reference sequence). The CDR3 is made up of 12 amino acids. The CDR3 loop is CASTGDFNEQFF. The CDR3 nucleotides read TGTGCCAGCACCGGGGACTTCAATGAGCAGTTCTTC.

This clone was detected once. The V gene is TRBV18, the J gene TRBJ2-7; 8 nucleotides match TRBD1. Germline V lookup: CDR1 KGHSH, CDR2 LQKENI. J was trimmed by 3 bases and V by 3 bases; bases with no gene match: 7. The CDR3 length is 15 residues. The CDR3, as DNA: TGTGCCAGCTCACCGAGGACAGGGAATTTCTACGAGCAGTACTTC. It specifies CASSPRTGNFYEQYF.